Described below is a single T cell receptor (beta chain) sequence and its context. These data are taken from a study of blood T cell repertoires in COVID-19. Across the study: The United States, Italy and Spain provided the acute and convalescent COVID-19 samples. T cells, B-cell-depleted T cells, or PBMCs supplied cDNA or gDNA.

In the authors' workflow: How many nucleated cells were present was estimated from reference gene primer amplification. The repertoire was sequenced with immunoSEQ multiplex PCR; TCRdb's copy has only in-frame clones and lacks some. V, J and clone size were drawn from that table, and D and trimming were deduced from the DNA. Counted here are around 250,000 clones, about 89% occurring once; the ten biggest clones make up 0.85% to 1%. The germline gives CDR1 SNHLY, CDR2 FYNNEI. CDR3 size: 14 residues. Trimming removed 6 bases from V and 5 bases from J; junction bases left unmatched: 7. The source is a woman aged 35 to 49 who had recovered from COVID-19. Sample: peripheral blood. The rearrangement joins TRBV2 to TRBJ2-1; 7 bases fit TRBD2. CDR3 sequence: CASRGGLLDNEQFF. The CDR3, as DNA: TGTGCCAGCAGGGGGGGACTATTGGACAATGAGCAGTTCTTC.